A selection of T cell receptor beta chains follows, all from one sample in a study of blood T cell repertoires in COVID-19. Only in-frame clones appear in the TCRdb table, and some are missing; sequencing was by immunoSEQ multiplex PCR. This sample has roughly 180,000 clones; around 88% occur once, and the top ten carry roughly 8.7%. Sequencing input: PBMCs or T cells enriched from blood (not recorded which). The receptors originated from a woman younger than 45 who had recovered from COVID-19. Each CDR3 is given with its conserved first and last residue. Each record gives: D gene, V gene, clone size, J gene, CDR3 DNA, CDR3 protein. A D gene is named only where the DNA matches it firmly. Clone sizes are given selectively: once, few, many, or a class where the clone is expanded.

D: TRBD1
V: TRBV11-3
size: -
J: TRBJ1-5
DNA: TGTGCCAGCAGCTTTTTGGGACAGCCGTATAGCAATCAGCCCCAGCATTTT
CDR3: CASSFLGQPYSNQPQHF

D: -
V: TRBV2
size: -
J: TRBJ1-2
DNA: TGTGCCAGCAGTGAAAGGGGTTATCATGGCTACACCTTC
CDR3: CASSERGYHGYTF

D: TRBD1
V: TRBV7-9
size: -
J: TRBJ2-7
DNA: TGTGCCAGCAGCTCGACAGGGCGTTCCTACGAGCAGTACTTC
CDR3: CASSSTGRSYEQYF

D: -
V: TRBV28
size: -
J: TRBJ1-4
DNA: TGTGCCAGCACCCGCCTAGGGGATCCAGGCGAAAAACTGTTTTTT
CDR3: CASTRLGDPGEKLFF

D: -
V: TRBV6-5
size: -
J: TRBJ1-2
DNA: TGTGCCAGCAGTTACTCAGAGGGATTGAATGGCTACACCTTC
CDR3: CASSYSEGLNGYTF

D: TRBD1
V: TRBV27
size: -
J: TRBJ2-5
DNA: TGTGCCAGCAGTTTACGGACAGGGGGCCAAGAGACCCAGTACTTC
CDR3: CASSLRTGGQETQYF

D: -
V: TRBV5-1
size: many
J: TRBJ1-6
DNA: TGCGCCAGCAGCCCCGACAGGACTCTTAATTCACCCCTCCACTTT
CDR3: CASSPDRTLNSPLHF

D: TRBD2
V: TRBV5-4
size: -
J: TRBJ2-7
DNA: TGTGCCAGCAGCTTGGAATCTAGCGGGAGCTACGAGCAGTACTTC
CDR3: CASSLESSGSYEQYF

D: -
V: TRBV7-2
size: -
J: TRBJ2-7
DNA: TGTGCCAGCAGCTTAGAGGACACAGGATTCTACGAGCAGTACTTC
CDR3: CASSLEDTGFYEQYF

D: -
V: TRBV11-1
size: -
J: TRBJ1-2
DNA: TGTGCCAGCAGCCACCTCTCCAGGAGGGGCCCTGGCTACACCTTC
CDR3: CASSHLSRRGPGYTF

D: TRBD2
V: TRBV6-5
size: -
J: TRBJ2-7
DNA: TGTGCCAGCAGGACGACTAGCGCCGCCCTACTCGAGCAGTACTTC
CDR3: CASRTTSAALLEQYF

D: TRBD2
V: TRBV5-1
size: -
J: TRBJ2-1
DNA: TGCGCCAGCAGCTTGGTGGTGAATTGGCACGGAGGGACTAAGGTGTGGAATGAGCAGTTCTTC
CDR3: CASSLVVNWHGGTKVWNEQFF

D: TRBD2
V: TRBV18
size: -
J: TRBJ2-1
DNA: TGTGCCAGCTCACCTACAGCGGGAGAAGTTGGGTACAATGAGCAGTTCTTC
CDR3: CASSPTAGEVGYNEQFF

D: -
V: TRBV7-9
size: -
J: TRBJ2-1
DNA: TGTGCCACCCTGATTGGGGATAGAGGGCTCAATGAGCAGTTCTTC
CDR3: CATLIGDRGLNEQFF

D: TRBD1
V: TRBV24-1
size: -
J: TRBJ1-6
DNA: TGTGCCACCAGTGATGTCAGACAGGGTTGTTTGGGGTGGTCTAATTCACCCCTCCACTTT
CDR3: CATSDVRQGCLGWSNSPLHF

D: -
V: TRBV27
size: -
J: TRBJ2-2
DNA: TGTGCCAGCAGTGGGCTCAGCGGCGTTGGCGGGGAGCTGTTTTTT
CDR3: CASSGLSGVGGELFF

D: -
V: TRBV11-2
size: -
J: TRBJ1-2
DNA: TGTGCCAGCAGCTTAGTACAAGGCTACACCTTC
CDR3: CASSLVQGYTF

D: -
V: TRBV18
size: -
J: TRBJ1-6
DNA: TGTGCCAGCTCACCGTCAGATAATTCACCCCTCCACTTT
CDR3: CASSPSDNSPLHF

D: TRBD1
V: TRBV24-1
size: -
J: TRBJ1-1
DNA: TGTGCCACCAGAGGGGCCACAGGGGGCTCGAACACTGAAGCTTTCTTT
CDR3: CATRGATGGSNTEAFF

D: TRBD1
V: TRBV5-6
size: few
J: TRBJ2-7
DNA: TGTGCCAGCAGAATTAGAGGACAGGGGAGAGACTACGAGCAGTACTTC
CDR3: CASRIRGQGRDYEQYF

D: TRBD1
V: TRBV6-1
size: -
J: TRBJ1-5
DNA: TGTGCCAGCAGTGATCCTACAGGGGGGAAGGTTAGGCATTTT
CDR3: CASSDPTGGKVRHF

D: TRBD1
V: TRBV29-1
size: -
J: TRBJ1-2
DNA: TGCAGCGTTGAAAGGGGACAGGGGGGCGGCTACACCTTC
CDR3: CSVERGQGGGYTF

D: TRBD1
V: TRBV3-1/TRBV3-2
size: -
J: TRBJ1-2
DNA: TGTGCCAGCAGGGACTCGGGACAGGGGTATGGCTACACCTTC
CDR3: CASRDSGQGYGYTF

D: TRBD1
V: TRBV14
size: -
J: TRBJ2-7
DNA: TGTGCCAGCAGCCAAGCTCCCAGGACAGGGATCTACGAGCAGTACTTC
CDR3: CASSQAPRTGIYEQYF

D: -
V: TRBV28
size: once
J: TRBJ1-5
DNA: TGTGCCAGCAGTTTTTCAAGTCGAGGGGGTCAGCCCCAGCATTTT
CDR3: CASSFSSRGGQPQHF

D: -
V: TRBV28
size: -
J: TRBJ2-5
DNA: TGTGCCAGCAGTGCCATAGACAGAAACCAAGAGACCCAGTACTTC
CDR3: CASSAIDRNQETQYF

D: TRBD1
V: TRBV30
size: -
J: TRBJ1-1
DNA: TGTGCCTGGAGTGTAGGGACAGGGGGGACTGAAGCTTTCTTT
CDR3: CAWSVGTGGTEAFF

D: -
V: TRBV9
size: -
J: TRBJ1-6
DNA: TGTGCCAGCAGCCCCTTACCAGGGGTAAAAGTTAATTCACCCCTCCACTTT
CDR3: CASSPLPGVKVNSPLHF